In this sample, the clone carrying this T cell receptor beta chain turned up many times. The target antigen is unknown. The data stem from a study of blood T cells in healthy people across ages. With a J-beta primer mix and a sample-barcoded 5' primer, a second PCR ran about 6 to 11 cycles. Every cDNA molecule bore a tag from a template-switch adaptor containing 12 random nucleotides. From the 5' RACE reads, TCRdb called clonotypes with MiXCR, one entry per CDR3 protein. The sample records approximately 700,000 distinct CDR3 sequences, about 34% being singletons. Overall study findings and caveats: Per million T cells, the diversity of TCR beta decreased roughly linearly as age advanced. Nothing was known about donor CMV status, and this possibly confounded expanded clonotype changes.

The germline V gene encodes CDR1 DFQATT and CDR2 SNEGSKA (reference sequence). V lost 6 bases, J lost 7 bases, and 9 bases stayed unmatched. The CDR3 contains 16 residues. Healthy Caucasians from Russia aged about 6 to 90 served as donors. The material sequenced was blood. This sequence was found in a woman of 80 years or more in good health. V gene TRBV20-1 combines with J gene TRBJ2-1; 16 positions match TRBD2. Here the CDR3 reads CSARPGLAGGRNEQFF. CDR3 DNA sequence: TGCAGTGCCCGACCGGGACTAGCGGGGGGGCGGAATGAGCAGTTCTTC.